This T cell receptor (beta chain) was obtained from a study of blood T cell repertoires in COVID-19. Study details: Researchers got acute and convalescent COVID-19 samples from the United States, Italy and Spain. Sources were T cells, B-cell-depleted T cells, or PBMCs; the material itself was cDNA or gDNA.

V trimming: 6 bases; J trimming: 4 bases; junction bases outside the gene matches: 5. Germline V gene sequence: CDR1 MNHEY, CDR2 SVGAGI. CDR3 length: 13 amino acids. In the source study's methods: Quantification of nucleated cells was approximated via reference gene primer amplification. Profiling relied on immunoSEQ multiplex PCR, and the TCRdb table lists in-frame clones only, not all of them. The V and J calls and the clone size are those of that table, but D and trimming were determined from the DNA. The sample records a few hundred thousand clones, 75% to 90% being singletons. Source material: peripheral blood. The origin of this receptor is a woman in her forties with acute or convalescent COVID-19. J is TRBJ1-2 and V is TRBV6-5; 7 bases fit TRBD1. The CDR3 DNA is TGTGCCAGCAGGAAGGACAGGACCTATGGCTACACCTTC. Protein product: CASRKDRTYGYTF.